The 9 T cell receptor beta chains listed next were all sequenced from one sample in a study of cytomegalovirus exposure and HLA in healthy donors. PCR used 60 Vbeta primers and 13 Jbeta primers. The data were produced by immunoSEQ multiplex PCR, yet TCRdb's version contains in-frame clones alone and is incomplete. Counted here are 95,000 to 150,000 clones, under 80% occurring once; the ten biggest clones make up approximately 28%. The sample comprised PBMCs. The origin of the receptors is a man aged 60 to 69 in good health and CMV-seropositive.

The chain has TRBV30 and TRBJ2-3, with D possibly being TRBD1 (7 bases). The V gene's germline CDR1 is GTSNPN and CDR2 SVGIG (reference sequence). The CDR3 length is 13 residues. V was pared by 5 bases and J by 4 bases, with 13 bases between. The CDR3 DNA follows: TGTGCCTGGCAGGGGGGAGGCGCAGATACGCAGTATTTT. Translation gives CAWQGGGADTQYF.

V is TRBV27 and J is TRBJ1-2; no clear D. Deletions cut 3 bases from V and 7 bases from J, with 12 bases between. The CDR3 runs 13 residues. The germline gives CDR1 MNHEY, CDR2 SMNVEV (reference sequence). The chain's CDR3 is CASSFQGSRGYTF. CDR3 in DNA: TGTGCCAGCAGTTTTCAAGGGAGCCGTGGCTACACCTTC.

This clone turned up a few times. The CDR3 protein is CASSLTAGEGYTF. The CDR3 DNA follows: TGTGCCAGCAGCTTGACTGCTGGGGAGGGCTACACCTTC. The V and J genes are TRBV11-2 and TRBJ1-2; D not resolved. Germline CDR1 is SGHAT and CDR2 is FQNNGV. V was pared by 3 bases and J by 8 bases, with 13 bases between. CDR3 length: 13 amino acids.

The chain uses TRBV30 and TRBJ1-4; TRBD1 aligns across 8 bases. Unmatched junction bases numbered 7, after V lost 3 bases and J lost 1 base. Germline CDR1 GTSNPN, CDR2 SVGIG (reference sequence). CDR3 length: 16 amino acids. The CDR3 bases are TGTGCCTGGAGACGGCAGGGGGCTGGAACTAATGAAAAACTGTTTTTT. This translates into CAWRRQGAGTNEKLFF. Together with reference TRBV30 and TRBJ1-4, the CDR3 gives the full variable domain: SQTIHQWPATLVQPVGSPLSLECTVEGTSNPNLYWYRQAAGRGLQLLFYSVGIGQISSEVPQNLSASRPQDRQFILSSKKLLLSDSGFYLCAWRRQGAGTNEKLFFGSGTQLSVL.

This rearrangement joins TRBV16 to TRBJ2-5; D is perhaps TRBD1 (5 bases). Trimming stripped 0 bases from V and 4 bases from J, with 9 bases between. In germline, CDR1 is KGHSY, CDR2 FQNENV. This CDR3 is 14 amino acids long. The CDR3, as DNA: TGTGCCAGCAGCCAATCGGGGCGGAGAGAGACCCAGTACTTC. Protein product: CASSQSGRRETQYF.

The chain employs TRBV5-1 and TRBJ2-7; D may be TRBD1 (6 bases). Germline lookup yields CDR1 SGHRS and CDR2 YFSETQ. V was clipped by 4 bases and J by 3 bases, with 17 bases between them. The CDR3 contains 15 residues. CDR3 loop: CASSPGPTGSYEQYF. Here the CDR3 DNA reads TGCGCCAGCAGCCCCGGCCCCACAGGGAGCTACGAGCAGTACTTC.

This clone was detected a few times. The V and J genes are TRBV27 and TRBJ1-5, with D tentatively TRBD1 (5 bases). Germline lookup yields CDR1 MNHEY and CDR2 SMNVEV (reference sequence). Trimming took 5 bases from V and 1 from J, leaving 21 bases between them. This CDR3 contains 18 residues. CDR3 loop: CASSPSNPTGTSNQPQHF. The CDR3 DNA is TGTGCCAGCAGTCCTTCGAACCCTACAGGAACAAGCAATCAGCCCCAGCATTTT.

The gene calls are TRBV7-9 and TRBJ2-3, with TRBD1 as a possible D gene (5 bases). Trimming stripped 1 base from V and 1 base from J, with 15 bases between. This CDR3 is built from 17 residues. Germline-derived CDR1 and CDR2 are SEHNR and FQNEAQ (reference sequence). CDR3 coding DNA: TGTGCCAGCAGCTTAGGTACTAAGGGGATGGGCACAGATACGCAGTATTTT. Its protein product is CASSLGTKGMGTDTQYF.

The J gene is TRBJ1-2, the V gene TRBV5-1, with no clear D. CDR1 and CDR2 (germline): SGHRS, YFSETQ. The ends were cut back, 0 bases at V and 0 bases at J, with 9 bases in the middle. The CDR3 is 15 amino acids. In nucleotides, the CDR3 is TGCGCCAGCAGCTTGGCGGCGACATCTAACTATGGCTACACCTTC. It specifies CASSLAATSNYGYTF.